Shown below are 21 T cell receptor beta chains from a single sample sequenced in a study of T-cell memory formation after mild COVID-19 (dated by TCRdb to about 2021). Receptors were amplified or captured by 5' RACE. Sequencing used an Illumina NovaSeq 6000. TCRdb redid the processing of the public reads, applying fastp at Q25 and MiXCR, and retained in-frame beta chains. Rows are unified per CDR3 protein, each entry keeping the most common DNA and genes. This sample has about 110,000 distinct CDR3 sequences in its table, and 15% to 20% of those were observed once. More than 25% of the sample is taken by the ten largest. The sequencing sample was made of PBMCs or a T cell subset sorted from them (not recorded which). Receptors were obtained from an adult woman who had mild COVID-19 (a few samples of this study predate the infection). The sample titles of this study are shuffled in the database, so cell type and time point are left out; the donor was told from shared clones.

The genes are TRBV2 and TRBJ1-1; 9 positions match TRBD1. CDR1 and CDR2 (germline): SNHLY, FYNNEI. The CDR3 contains 16 residues. Losses at the gene ends were 4 bases for V and 1 base for J; bases not matched to a gene: 7. The CDR3 sequence is CASSGGQGYGNTEAFF. CDR3 in DNA: TGTGCCAGCAGTGGAGGACAGGGGTACGGGAACACTGAAGCTTTCTTT.

This clonotype was seen a handful of times. The chain employs TRBV6-5 and TRBJ2-5, with TRBD2 identical over 7 bases. Germline CDR1 is MNHEY and CDR2 is SVGAGI. V dropped 0 bases and J dropped 3; count of bases not matched to a gene: 1. The CDR3 covers 14 residues. This CDR3 reads CASSYSAGEETQYF. Here the CDR3 DNA reads TGTGCCAGCAGTTACTCCGCGGGGGAAGAGACCCAGTACTTC.

This clonotype has just a few counts. The V and J genes are TRBV7-9 and TRBJ1-4, with TRBD1 matching over 7 bases. Germline CDR1 reads SEHNR; CDR2 reads FQNEAQ (reference sequence). V shed 5 bases, J shed 8 bases, and the junction held 8 bases outside the gene matches. This CDR3 contains 14 residues. CDR3 amino acids: CASSPNTGDEKLFF. DNA of the CDR3: TGTGCCAGCAGCCCTAATACAGGGGACGAAAAACTGTTTTTT.

This clonotype was counted between two and nine times. The J gene is TRBJ2-3, the V gene TRBV15, with TRBD1 matching over 8 bases. Germline V CDR1 and CDR2: LNHNV, YYDKDF (reference sequence). The CDR3 extends over 18 amino acids. With V trimmed by 0 bases and J by 1 base, 9 bases remained unmatched. CDR3 protein: CATSRDSELGQGTDTQYF. The CDR3 DNA is TGTGCCACCAGCAGAGATTCGGAGTTGGGACAGGGCACAGATACGCAGTATTTT.

This clonotype was observed a few times. The chain has TRBV13 and TRBJ2-5; D is possibly TRBD2 (6 bases). Germline V lookup: CDR1 PRHDT, CDR2 FYEKMQ (reference sequence). V lost 5 bases, J lost 0 bases, and 13 bases lay in between. The CDR3 covers 15 residues. The CDR3, as DNA: TGTGCCAGCAGCCGTAAGGGAGGCGACCAAGAGACCCAGTACTTC. It yields the protein CASSRKGGDQETQYF.

This clonotype was seen a single time. The rearrangement joins TRBV12-3 or TRBV12-4 to TRBJ1-6; 7 bases agree with TRBD1. The CDR3 extends over 14 amino acids. V was pared by 5 bases and J by 9 bases, with 7 bases of the junction left unmatched. The CDR3 spells CASSVRTGVSPLHF. The CDR3 nucleotides are TGTGCCAGCAGTGTTCGTACAGGGGTTTCACCCCTCCACTTT.

The sample holds many counts of this clonotype. A read error may account for a junction end that differs from germline. The chain couples TRBV4-1 to TRBJ2-7; D may match TRBD1 or TRBD2 (6 bases each). The CDR3 is 14 amino acids. Germline V gene data show CDR1 as MGHRA and CDR2 as YSYEKL. The CDR3 region is CASSQVGGSHEQYF. CDR3 nucleotides: TGCGCCAGCAGCCAAGTGGGGGGCTCCCACGAGCAGTACTTC.

Ten or more counts support this clonotype. The rearrangement links TRBV12-3 or TRBV12-4 to TRBJ2-3, with D perhaps matching TRBD1 (6 bases). This CDR3 contains 15 residues. Deletions cut 1 base from V and 0 bases from J, with 8 bases between. The CDR3, as DNA: TGTGCCAGCAGTTTAGGGACAGCTAGCACAGATACGCAGTATTTT. This codes for CASSLGTASTDTQYF.

The CDR3 DNA is TGTGCCAGCAGCTCCAGACAGGGGCCAGCGTTTGGAAACACCATATATTTT. It codes for CASSSRQGPAFGNTIYF. The chain has TRBV7-9 and TRBJ1-3; 8 nucleotides line up with TRBD1. The CDR3 covers 17 residues. CDR1 is SEHNR and CDR2 is FQNEAQ in the germline V gene (reference sequence). With 4 bases clipped from V and 3 bases from J, the junction kept 11 bases outside the gene matches.

V and J are TRBV5-1 and TRBJ1-2, with 8 bases that match TRBD1. V shed 0 bases, J shed 6 bases, and the junction held 7 bases outside the gene matches. Germline CDR1 reads SGHRS; CDR2 reads YFSETQ. This CDR3 has 15 amino acids. Here the CDR3 reads CASSLARGRRNGYTF. The CDR3 DNA reads TGCGCCAGCAGCTTGGCCAGGGGGCGTAGGAATGGCTACACCTTC.

The V call is TRBV5-1, the J call TRBJ1-1; TRBD1 might be the D (5 bases). The CDR3 spans 16 residues. Per the germline V gene, CDR1 is SGHRS and CDR2 is YFSETQ. V was clipped by 0 bases and J by 1 base, with 13 bases between them. CDR3 coding DNA: TGCGCCAGCAGCTTGGAGGGTCGGGGCTGGAACACTGAAGCTTTCTTT. Translation: CASSLEGRGWNTEAFF. The full variable domain, with the rest looked up from reference TRBV5-1 and TRBJ1-1, is KAGVTQTPRYLIKTRGQQVTLSCSPISGHRSVSWYQQTPGQGLQFLFEYFSETQRNKGNFPGRFSGRQFSNSRSEMNVSTLELGDSALYLCASSLEGRGWNTEAFFGQGTRLTVV.

The chain combines TRBV4-1 with TRBJ2-7; D remains ambiguous. This CDR3 is built from 12 residues. The V and J ends lost 3 bases and 5 bases respectively, with 8 bases between them. From germline, CDR1 is MGHRA and CDR2 YSYEKL. CDR3 in amino acids: CASSHVGDEQYF. The CDR3 DNA reads as TGCGCCAGCAGCCACGTGGGTGACGAGCAGTACTTC.

The chain uses TRBV4-1 and TRBJ2-7; 11 nucleotides align to TRBD1. CDR3 length: 16 residues. In germline, CDR1 is MGHRA, CDR2 YSYEKL. Trimming cost V 3 bases and J 3 bases; bases outside gene matches: 7. The CDR3 DNA reads as TGCGCCAGCAGCCAGGTTGGGACAGGGGGGGACTACGAGCAGTACTTC. Translation: CASSQVGTGGDYEQYF.

This clonotype came up a few times. The chain uses TRBV4-2 and TRBJ2-1; D is undetermined. From germline, CDR1 is LGHNA and CDR2 YNFKEQ. This CDR3 has 13 amino acids. V lost 1 base and J 8 bases, leaving 9 bases between the germline ends. This CDR3 reads CASSQVSYDEQFF. CDR3 DNA sequence: TGTGCCAGCAGCCAAGTTTCGTACGATGAGCAGTTCTTC.

CDR3 DNA: TGTGCCTGGAGTGAGCGGATGCTCTACAATGAGCAGTTCTTC. It yields the protein CAWSERMLYNEQFF. The rearrangement joins TRBV30 to TRBJ2-1; maybe TRBD2 (5 bases). This CDR3 has 14 residues. Per the germline V gene, CDR1 is GTSNPN and CDR2 is SVGIG (reference sequence). V gave up 1 base and J gave up 3 bases, with 10 bases separating them.

J is TRBJ1-1 and V is TRBV27; D call uncertain. Germline assignment: CDR1 MNHEY and CDR2 SMNVEV (reference sequence). Trimming took 2 bases from V and 4 from J, leaving 14 bases between them. This CDR3 is 15 amino acids long. CDR3 DNA: TGTGCCAGCAGTTTAGCCGGACGACTACCCACTGAAGCTTTCTTT. It specifies CASSLAGRLPTEAFF.

This clonotype was counted between two and nine times. V and J are TRBV7-8 and TRBJ2-7; tentative D call: TRBD2 (5 bases). This CDR3 is 14 amino acids long. The V end was cut by 0 bases, the J end by 4 bases, with 10 bases between. Germline CDR1 and CDR2: SGHVS and FQNEAQ. CDR3 sequence reads: CASSLAGAAYEQYF. The DNA of the CDR3 is TGTGCCAGCAGCTTAGCGGGAGCGGCATACGAGCAGTACTTC.

This clonotype was picked up a small number of times. The CDR3 is CASSSELAGGGSATQYF. The DNA for the CDR3 is TGTGCCAGCAGCTCCGAACTAGCGGGAGGAGGGTCGGCTACGCAGTATTTT. The chain carries TRBV7-9 and TRBJ2-3; 12 bases are a match to TRBD2. The germline gives CDR1 SEHNR, CDR2 FQNEAQ (reference sequence). Unmatched junction bases numbered 13, after V lost 4 bases and J lost 8 bases. This CDR3 is built from 17 residues.

The sample holds a few counts of this clonotype. The rearrangement uses TRBV12-3 or TRBV12-4 and TRBJ2-7, with 11 bases that match TRBD1. V gave up 1 base and J gave up 6 bases; unmatched junction bases: 5. The CDR3 totals 15 residues. As DNA, the CDR3 is TGTGCCAGCAGTTTAGTTTCCGGGACAGGGGGCGAGCAGTACTTC. Its translation is CASSLVSGTGGEQYF.

This clonotype was counted between two and nine times. J is TRBJ2-1 and V is TRBV15; D unresolved. V lost 5 bases to trimming and J lost 9 bases, with 11 bases between them. The CDR3 has 12 residues. Germline assignment: CDR1 LNHNV and CDR2 YYDKDF (reference sequence). Here the CDR3 DNA reads TGTGCCACCAGCCGAGGACGTCGTGAGCAGTTCTTC. Translating gives CATSRGRREQFF.

This clonotype has more than one count but fewer than ten. One end of the junction does not line up with germline, which may come from a read error. The chain combines TRBV27 with TRBJ1-1, with no clear D. The CDR3 extends over 14 amino acids. Germline V lookup: CDR1 MNHEY, CDR2 SMNVEV (reference sequence). The CDR3 reads CASSLSAMNAEAFF. CDR3 DNA sequence: TGTGCCAGCAGTTTATCGGCAATGAACGCTGAAGCTTTCTTT.